The clone carrying this T cell receptor (beta chain) was seen a few times. TCR alpha and TCR beta cDNA libraries with sample barcodes and UMIs came from 5'RACE using constant-segment primers. Via MiXCR, TCRdb re-called the 5' RACE reads, giving one row per CDR3 protein. The repertoire includes a few hundred thousand distinct CDR3 sequences, 20% to 30% of them detected once, and about 8.7% sits in the top ten. The sample originates from a study of T-cell memory formation after mild COVID-19. Per the germline V gene, CDR1 is MNHEY and CDR2 is SMNVEV (reference sequence). Trimming removed 5 bases from V and 9 bases from J; junction bases left unmatched: 14. This CDR3 has 17 amino acids.

This receptor was taken from an adult woman who had mild COVID-19 (a few samples of this study predate the infection). Cell type and time point are not known. The sequenced material came from PBMCs or a T cell subset sorted from them (not recorded which). This chain connects TRBV27 to TRBJ2-1; 12 positions agree with TRBD2. CDR3 amino acids: CASSANRLAGVDTEQFF. In nucleotides, the CDR3 is TGTGCCAGCAGTGCCAATAGACTAGCGGGAGTTGACACTGAGCAGTTCTTC.